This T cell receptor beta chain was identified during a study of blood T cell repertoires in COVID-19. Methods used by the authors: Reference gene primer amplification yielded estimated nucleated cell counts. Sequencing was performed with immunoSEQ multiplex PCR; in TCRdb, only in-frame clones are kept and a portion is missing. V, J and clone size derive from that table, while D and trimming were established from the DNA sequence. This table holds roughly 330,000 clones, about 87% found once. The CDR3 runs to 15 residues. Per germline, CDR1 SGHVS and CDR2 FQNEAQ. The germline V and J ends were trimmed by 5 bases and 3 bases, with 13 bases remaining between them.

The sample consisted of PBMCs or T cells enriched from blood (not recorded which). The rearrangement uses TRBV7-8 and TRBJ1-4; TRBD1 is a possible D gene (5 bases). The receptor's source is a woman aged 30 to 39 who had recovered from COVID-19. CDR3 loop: CASSPGGRSNEKLFF. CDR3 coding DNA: TGTGCCAGCAGCCCGGGGGGACGGTCTAATGAAAAACTGTTTTTT.